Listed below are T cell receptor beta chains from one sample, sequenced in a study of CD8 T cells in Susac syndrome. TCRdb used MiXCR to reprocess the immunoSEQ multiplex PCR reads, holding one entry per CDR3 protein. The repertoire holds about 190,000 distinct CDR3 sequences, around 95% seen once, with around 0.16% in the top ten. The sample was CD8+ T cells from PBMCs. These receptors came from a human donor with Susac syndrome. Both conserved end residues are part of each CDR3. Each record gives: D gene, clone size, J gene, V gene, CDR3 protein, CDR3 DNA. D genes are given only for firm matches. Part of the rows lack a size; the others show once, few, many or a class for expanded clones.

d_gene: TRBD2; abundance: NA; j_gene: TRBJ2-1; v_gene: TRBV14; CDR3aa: CASSQDRTSGKINEQFF; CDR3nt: TGTGCCAGCAGCCAAGATCGTACTAGCGGGAAAATCAATGAGCAGTTCTTC
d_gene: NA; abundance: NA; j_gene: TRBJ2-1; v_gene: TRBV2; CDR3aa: CASRPQGGYVEQFF; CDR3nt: TGTGCCAGCAGGCCCCAGGGGGGGTATGTTGAGCAGTTCTTC
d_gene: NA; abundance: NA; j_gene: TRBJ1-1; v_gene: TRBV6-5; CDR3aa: CASSYGVGGTEAFF; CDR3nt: TGTGCCAGCAGTTACGGGGTGGGCGGAACTGAAGCTTTCTTT
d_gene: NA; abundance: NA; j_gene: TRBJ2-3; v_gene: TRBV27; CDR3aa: CASSLSRRGLTDTQYF; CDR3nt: TGTGCCAGCAGTTTATCGAGGAGGGGGCTTACAGATACGCAGTATTTT
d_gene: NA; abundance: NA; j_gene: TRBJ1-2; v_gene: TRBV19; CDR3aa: CASSPGEGQEWIYGYTF; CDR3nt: TGTGCCAGTAGCCCCGGCGAAGGGCAGGAGTGGATCTATGGCTACACCTTC
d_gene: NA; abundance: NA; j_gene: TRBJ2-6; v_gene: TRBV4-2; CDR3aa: CASSQDRGLRSGANVLTF; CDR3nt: TGTGCCAGCAGCCAAGATCGCGGGTTACGCTCTGGGGCCAACGTCCTGACTTTC
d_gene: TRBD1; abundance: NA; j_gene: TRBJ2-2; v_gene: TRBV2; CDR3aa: CASRTGGHGELFF; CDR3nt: TGTGCCAGCCGGACAGGGGGGCACGGGGAGCTGTTTTTT
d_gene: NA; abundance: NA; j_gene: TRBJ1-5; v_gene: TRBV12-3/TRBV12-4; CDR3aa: CASTQGGEPQHF; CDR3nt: TGTGCCAGCACCCAAGGCGGGGAGCCCCAGCATTTT
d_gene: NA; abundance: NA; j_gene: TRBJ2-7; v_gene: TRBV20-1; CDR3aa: CSVPAGASYEQYF; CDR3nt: TGCAGCGTTCCGGCAGGGGCATCCTACGAGCAGTACTTC
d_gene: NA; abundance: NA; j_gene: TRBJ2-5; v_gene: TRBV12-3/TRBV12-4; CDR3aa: CASSPMSRTQYF; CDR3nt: TGTGCCAGCAGTCCCATGTCGAGGACCCAGTACTTC
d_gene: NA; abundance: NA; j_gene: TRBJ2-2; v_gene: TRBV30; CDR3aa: CAWSDTTGELFF; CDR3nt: TGTGCCTGGAGTGATACGACCGGGGAGCTGTTTTTT
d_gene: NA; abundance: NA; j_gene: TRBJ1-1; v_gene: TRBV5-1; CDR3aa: CASSLVDSEAFF; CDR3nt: TGCGCCAGCAGCTTGGTAGACAGTGAAGCTTTCTTT
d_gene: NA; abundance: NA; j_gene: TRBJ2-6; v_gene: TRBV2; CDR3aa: CASSEGGGGANVLTF; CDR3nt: TGTGCCAGCAGTGAGGGGGGTGGAGGGGCCAACGTCCTGACTTTC
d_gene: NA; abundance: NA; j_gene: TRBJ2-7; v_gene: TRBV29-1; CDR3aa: CSVVGRGYEQYF; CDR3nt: TGCAGCGTTGTAGGCAGGGGCTACGAGCAGTACTTC
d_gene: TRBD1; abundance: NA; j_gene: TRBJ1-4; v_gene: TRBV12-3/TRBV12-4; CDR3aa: CASSQQGPDEKLFF; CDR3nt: TGTGCCAGCAGCCAACAGGGGCCCGATGAAAAACTGTTTTTT
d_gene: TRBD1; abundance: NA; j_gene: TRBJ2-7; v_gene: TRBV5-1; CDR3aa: CASSLDSSRAHRGYEQYF; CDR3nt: TGCGCCAGCAGCTTAGACTCCTCCCGGGCCCACAGGGGCTACGAGCAGTACTTC
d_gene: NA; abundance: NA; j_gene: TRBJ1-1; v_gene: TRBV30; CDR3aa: CAWSFSREAFF; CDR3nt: TGTGCCTGGAGTTTTAGTAGAGAAGCTTTCTTT
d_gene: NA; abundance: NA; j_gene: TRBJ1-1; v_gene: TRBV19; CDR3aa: CATSPPIGRPNTEAFF; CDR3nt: TGTGCCACCTCCCCCCCCATCGGACGGCCGAACACTGAAGCTTTCTTT
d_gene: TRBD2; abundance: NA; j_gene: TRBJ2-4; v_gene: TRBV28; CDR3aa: CASSRGGGKNIQYF; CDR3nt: TGTGCCAGCAGCCGCGGGGGGGGGAAAAACATTCAGTACTTC
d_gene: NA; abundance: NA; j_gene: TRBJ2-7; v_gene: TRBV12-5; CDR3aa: CASGSPGGVYEQYF; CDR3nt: TGTGCTAGTGGTTCCCCCGGGGGAGTCTACGAGCAGTACTTC
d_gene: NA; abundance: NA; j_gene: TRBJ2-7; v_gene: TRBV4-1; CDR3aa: CASSQALGVVYEQYF; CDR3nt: TGCGCCAGCAGCCAGGCGTTAGGGGTGGTCTACGAGCAGTACTTC
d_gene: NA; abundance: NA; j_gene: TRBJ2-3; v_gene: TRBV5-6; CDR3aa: CASKTEYNTDTQYF; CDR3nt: TGTGCCAGCAAGACGGAATACAACACAGATACGCAGTATTTT
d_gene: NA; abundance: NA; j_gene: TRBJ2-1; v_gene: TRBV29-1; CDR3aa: CSVEARGYNEQFF; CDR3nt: TGCAGCGTTGAAGCGAGGGGATACAATGAGCAGTTCTTC
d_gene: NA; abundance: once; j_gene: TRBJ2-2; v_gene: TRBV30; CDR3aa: CAWEEDTGELFF; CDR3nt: TGTGCCTGGGAGGAGGACACCGGGGAGCTGTTTTTT
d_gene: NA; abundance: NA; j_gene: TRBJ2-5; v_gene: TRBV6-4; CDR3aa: CASQGTRRKETQYF; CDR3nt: TGTGCCAGCCAGGGGACGAGACGAAAAGAGACCCAGTACTTC
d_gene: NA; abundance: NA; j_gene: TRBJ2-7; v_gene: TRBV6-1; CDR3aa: CASRPSSGRVAYEQYF; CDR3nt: TGTGCCAGCAGACCATCTTCGGGACGCGTTGCCTACGAGCAGTACTTC
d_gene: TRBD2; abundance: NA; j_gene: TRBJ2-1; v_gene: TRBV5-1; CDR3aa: CASSPKAGGYNEQFF; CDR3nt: TGCGCCAGCAGCCCCAAAGCGGGGGGATACAATGAGCAGTTCTTC
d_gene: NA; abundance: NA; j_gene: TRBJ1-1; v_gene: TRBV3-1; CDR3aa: CASSQGHWNTEAFF; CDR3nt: TGTGCCAGCAGCCAAGGACACTGGAACACTGAAGCTTTCTTT
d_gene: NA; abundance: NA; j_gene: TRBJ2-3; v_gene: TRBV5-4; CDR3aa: CASSLRLEQYF; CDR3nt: TGTGCCAGCAGCTTGCGACTAGAGCAGTATTTT
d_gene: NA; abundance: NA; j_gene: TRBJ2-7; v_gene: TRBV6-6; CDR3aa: CASIKAGYAGEQYF; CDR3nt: TGTGCCAGCATTAAAGCAGGGTATGCGGGGGAGCAGTACTTC
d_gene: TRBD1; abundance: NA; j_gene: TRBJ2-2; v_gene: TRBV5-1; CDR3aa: CASSQAGGHNTGELFF; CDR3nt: TGCGCCAGCAGCCAGGCAGGGGGCCACAACACCGGGGAGCTGTTTTTT
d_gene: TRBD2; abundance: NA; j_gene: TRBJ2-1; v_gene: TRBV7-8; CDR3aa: CASSFREGLSNEQFF; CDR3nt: TGTGCCAGCAGCTTCAGGGAGGGCCTATCCAATGAGCAGTTCTTC
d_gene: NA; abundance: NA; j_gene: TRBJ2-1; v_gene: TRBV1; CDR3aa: CTSGTGGNEQFF; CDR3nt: TGCACCAGCGGGACAGGGGGCAACGAGCAGTTCTTC
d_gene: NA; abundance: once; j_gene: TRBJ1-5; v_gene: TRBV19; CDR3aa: CASSIIQVSNQPQHF; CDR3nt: TGTGCCAGTAGTATCATCCAGGTCAGCAATCAGCCCCAGCATTTT
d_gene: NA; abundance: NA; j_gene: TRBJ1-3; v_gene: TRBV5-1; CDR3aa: CASSLEAGEAGNTIYF; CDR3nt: TGCGCCAGCAGCTTGGAGGCAGGAGAAGCTGGAAACACCATATATTTT
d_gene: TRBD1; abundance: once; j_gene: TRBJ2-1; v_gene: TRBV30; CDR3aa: CAWTGTVSYNEQFF; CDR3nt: TGTGCCTGGACCGGGACAGTCTCCTACAATGAGCAGTTCTTC
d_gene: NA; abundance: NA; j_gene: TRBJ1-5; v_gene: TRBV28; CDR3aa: CASSLPMRSPSNQPQHF; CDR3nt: TGTGCCAGCAGTCTTCCTATGAGGTCACCATCAAATCAGCCCCAGCATTTT
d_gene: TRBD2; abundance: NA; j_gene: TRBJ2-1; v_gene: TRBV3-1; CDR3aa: CASSQVASGNEQFF; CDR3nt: TGTGCCAGCAGCCAAGTGGCTAGCGGTAATGAGCAGTTCTTC
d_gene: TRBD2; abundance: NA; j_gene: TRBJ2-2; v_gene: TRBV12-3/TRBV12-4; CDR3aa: CASSPGLAGVMFF; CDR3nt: TGTGCCAGCAGTCCTGGACTAGCGGGAGTTATGTTTTTT
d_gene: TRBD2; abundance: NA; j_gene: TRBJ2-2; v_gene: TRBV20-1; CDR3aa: CSAEGLAGGTGELFF; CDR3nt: TGCAGTGCGGAGGGACTAGCGGGAGGGACCGGGGAGCTGTTTTTT
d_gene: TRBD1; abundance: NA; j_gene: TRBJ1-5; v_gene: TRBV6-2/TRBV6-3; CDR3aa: CASSLDRGFSQPQHF; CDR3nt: TGTGCCAGCAGCCTGGACAGGGGATTTAGCCAGCCCCAGCATTTT
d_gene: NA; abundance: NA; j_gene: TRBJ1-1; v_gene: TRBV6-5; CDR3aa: CASSYSRGSMNTEAFF; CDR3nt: TGTGCCAGCAGTTACTCAAGGGGATCTATGAACACTGAAGCTTTCTTT
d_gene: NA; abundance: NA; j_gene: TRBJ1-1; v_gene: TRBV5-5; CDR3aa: CASSYWTAENTEAFF; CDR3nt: TGTGCCAGCAGCTACTGGACAGCCGAGAACACTGAAGCTTTCTTT
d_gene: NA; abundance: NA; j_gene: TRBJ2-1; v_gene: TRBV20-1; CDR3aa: CSARANEQFF; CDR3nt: TGCAGTGCTAGAGCGAATGAGCAGTTCTTC
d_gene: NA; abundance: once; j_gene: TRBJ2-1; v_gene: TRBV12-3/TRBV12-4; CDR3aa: CASSLAGHNEQFF; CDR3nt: TGTGCCAGCAGTTTAGCGGGTCACAATGAGCAGTTCTTC
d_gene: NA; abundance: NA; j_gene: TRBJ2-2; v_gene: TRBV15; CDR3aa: CATSREHNTGELFF; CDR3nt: TGTGCCACCAGCAGAGAGCATAACACCGGGGAGCTGTTTTTT
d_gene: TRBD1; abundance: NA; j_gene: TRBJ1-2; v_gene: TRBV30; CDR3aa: CAWSHDRGEGYTF; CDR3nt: TGTGCCTGGAGCCATGACAGGGGCGAGGGCTACACCTTC
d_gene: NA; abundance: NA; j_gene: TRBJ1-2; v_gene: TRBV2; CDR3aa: CASSEETTYYGYTF; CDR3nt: TGTGCCAGCAGTGAAGAAACCACCTACTATGGCTACACCTTC
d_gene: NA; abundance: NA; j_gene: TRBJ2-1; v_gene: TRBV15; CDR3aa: CATSRDKGSRKQFF; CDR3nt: TGTGCCACCAGCAGAGATAAAGGAAGTAGGAAGCAGTTCTTC
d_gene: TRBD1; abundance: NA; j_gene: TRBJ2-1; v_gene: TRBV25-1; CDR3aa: CASGTGLDEQFF; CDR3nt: TGTGCCAGCGGGACAGGCCTGGATGAGCAGTTCTTC
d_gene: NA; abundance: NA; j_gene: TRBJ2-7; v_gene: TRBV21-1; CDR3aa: CASSSGQGDEQYF; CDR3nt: TGTGCCAGCAGCAGTGGACAGGGCGACGAGCAGTACTTC
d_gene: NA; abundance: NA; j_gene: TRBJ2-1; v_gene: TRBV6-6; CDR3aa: CASGSPNNEQFF; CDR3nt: TGTGCCAGCGGTTCCCCCAACAATGAGCAGTTCTTC
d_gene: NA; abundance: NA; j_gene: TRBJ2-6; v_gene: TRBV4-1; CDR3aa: CASSQVWVGANVLTF; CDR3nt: TGCGCCAGCAGCCAAGTCTGGGTCGGGGCCAACGTCCTGACTTTC
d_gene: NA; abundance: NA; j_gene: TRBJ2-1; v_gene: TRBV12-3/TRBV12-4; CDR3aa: CASSPGLANEQFF; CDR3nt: TGTGCCAGCAGCCCCGGTTTAGCTAATGAGCAGTTCTTC
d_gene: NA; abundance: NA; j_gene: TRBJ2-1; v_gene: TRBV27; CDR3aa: CASSGTVSYNEQFF; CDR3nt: TGTGCCAGCAGTGGGACTGTCTCCTACAATGAGCAGTTCTTC